The T cell receptor (beta chain) under discussion was sequenced for a study of blood T cell repertoires in COVID-19. Study-wide context: Donors in the United States, Italy and Spain gave samples during acute or convalescent COVID-19. T cells, B-cell-depleted T cells, or PBMCs supplied cDNA or gDNA.

Germline values: CDR1 KGHSH, CDR2 LQKENI. J was trimmed by 4 bases and V by 0 bases; bases with no gene match: 8. The CDR3 is 17 amino acids. As processed by the authors: Nucleated cell counts were estimated from reference gene primer amplification. Sequencing was performed with immunoSEQ multiplex PCR; in TCRdb, only in-frame clones are kept and a portion is missing. Clone size and the V and J calls come from that table; the DNA yielded D and trimming. The table records 400,000 to 500,000 clones, approximately 90% of them present only once. This clonotype was sampled from a woman aged 25 to 45 with active or convalescent COVID-19. The sequencing sample was made of peripheral blood. The chain couples TRBV18 to TRBJ2-3, with 9 positions matching TRBD2. The CDR3: CASSPPLAGVGADTQYF. The CDR3, as DNA: TGTGCCAGCTCACCACCCTTAGCGGGAGTGGGGGCAGATACGCAGTATTTT.